This is a list of T cell receptor beta chains from one sample in a study of blood T cell repertoires in COVID-19. TCRdb's table, derived via immunoSEQ multiplex PCR, lists solely in-frame clones and lacks some. The sample lists fewer than 300,000 clones; around 88% were seen once. Sequencing used PBMCs or T cells enriched from blood (not recorded which). The receptors derive from a man aged 40-55 years who had recovered from COVID-19. CDR3s include the opening cysteine and the closing phenylalanine or tryptophan. Each record gives: V gene, D gene, J gene, clone size, CDR3 DNA, CDR3 protein. The D gene is left open where the match is weak. Size tells how often a clone was seen (once, few, many) or the class of an expanded clone, and some rows leave it out.

TRBV9	TRBD1	TRBJ2-1	.	TGTGCCAGCAGCGCCCAGGGGGAAAGCTCCTACAATGAGCAGTTCTTC	CASSAQGESSYNEQFF
TRBV27	TRBD2	TRBJ2-2	.	TGTGCCAGTAGAGTAATAGCTGGGACTAGCGGGCAGACCGGGGAGCTGTTTTTT	CASRVIAGTSGQTGELFF
TRBV27	.	TRBJ2-1	.	TGTGCCAGCAGTTCCCGTCGGACAGGGTCAAGCCGGGAGGAATTGGGAAGAGGGCAGTTCTTC	CASSSRRTGSSREELGRGQFF
TRBV28	.	TRBJ2-7	.	TGTGCCAGCAGTTCGGTACAGGTGGATTACGACTACGAGCAGTACTTC	CASSSVQVDYDYEQYF
TRBV19	TRBD1	TRBJ1-6	.	TGTGCCAGTAGTAAAAAGAGCCGGGACAGCATAAATTCACCCCTCCACTTT	CASSKKSRDSINSPLHF
TRBV11-2	.	TRBJ2-1	.	TGTGCCAGCAGCGTAGGGCAGGCTCGATACAATGAGCAGTTCTTC	CASSVGQARYNEQFF
TRBV3-1/TRBV3-2	TRBD2	TRBJ2-7	.	TGTGCCAGCAGCCAACAGAGTGGGACAGGTGGGACTAGCGGGAGGCCGTGTTACGAGCAGTACTTC	CASSQQSGTGGTSGRPCYEQYF
TRBV29-1	TRBD1	TRBJ1-4	.	TGCAGCGCCGGACAGGGGAATGAAAAACTGTTTTTT	CSAGQGNEKLFF
TRBV19	TRBD2	TRBJ2-5	.	TGTGCCAGTAGTGTACTAGCGGGGAGAGCCCAAGAGACCCAGTACTTC	CASSVLAGRAQETQYF
TRBV27	TRBD2	TRBJ2-7	.	TGTGCCAGCAGTTTTAGTGCGGGAGTAGCCTACGAGCAGTACTTC	CASSFSAGVAYEQYF
TRBV7-6	TRBD1	TRBJ2-3	.	TGTGCCAGCAGCTTAGCCCTAGACAGGGCAGATACGCAGTATTTT	CASSLALDRADTQYF
TRBV14	TRBD1	TRBJ1-3	once	TGTGCCAGCAGCCCAGCGGTGGGACAGCAGCCTTACTCTGGAAACACCATATATTTT	CASSPAVGQQPYSGNTIYF
TRBV27	TRBD1	TRBJ1-2	once	TGTGCCAGCAGAAAACAGGGGGCGATCTATGGCTACACCTTC	CASRKQGAIYGYTF
TRBV9	TRBD1	TRBJ2-1	.	TGTGCCAGCAGCCCAGGGGGCAGGACTAACTACAATGAGCAGTTCTTC	CASSPGGRTNYNEQFF
TRBV29-1	.	TRBJ1-1	.	TGCAGCGTTGTCGGTGGGCAGAAGAACACTGAAGCTTTCTTT	CSVVGGQKNTEAFF
TRBV18	TRBD1	TRBJ1-6	.	TGTGCCAGCTCACCCAGGGACAGGGATTCACCCCTCCACTTT	CASSPRDRDSPLHF
TRBV6-2/TRBV6-3	TRBD2	TRBJ2-7	few	TGTGCCAGCAGTTACCAGAGTCTAGCGGGACTCCCCTACGAGCAGTACTTC	CASSYQSLAGLPYEQYF
TRBV9	TRBD1	TRBJ2-5	.	TGTGCCAGCAGCGTAGCTCCAACCGGGACAGGGAAAGAGACCCAGTACTTC	CASSVAPTGTGKETQYF
TRBV28	TRBD2	TRBJ2-5	.	TGTGCCAGCAGTTTAGGGGGGGGAGAGACCCAGTACTTC	CASSLGGGETQYF
TRBV27	.	TRBJ1-1	.	TGTGCCAGCGCCAGTTTTCACCCGGGGGGCGCAGAAGCTTTCTTT	CASASFHPGGAEAFF
TRBV6-5	.	TRBJ1-5	.	TGTGCCAGCAGTTACTTACAGGGTGTAGGCAATCAGCCCCAGCATTTT	CASSYLQGVGNQPQHF
TRBV4-3	.	TRBJ1-1	.	TGCGCCAGCAGCCAAGATCTCAGGGGAAACACTGAAGCTTTCTTT	CASSQDLRGNTEAFF
TRBV27	.	TRBJ2-7	.	TGTGCCAGCAGTCCTCCGGGACTCACCCACTCCTACGAGCAGTACTTC	CASSPPGLTHSYEQYF
TRBV28	.	TRBJ1-1	.	TGTGCCAGCGGGAGCGCGACACTCTCGATGAACACTGAAGCTTTCTTT	CASGSATLSMNTEAFF
TRBV11-2	.	TRBJ1-5	.	TGTGCCAGCAGCTTAGAGAGGGAACAGCCCCAGCATTTT	CASSLEREQPQHF
TRBV28	.	TRBJ1-3	.	TGTGCCAGCACCAAACCCGGGTCCACTGGAAACACCATATATTTT	CASTKPGSTGNTIYF
TRBV11-3	TRBD2	TRBJ2-5	.	TGTGCCAGTAGCACGGGGGGGCTCACGCAAGAGACCCAGTACTTC	CASSTGGLTQETQYF
TRBV7-9	.	TRBJ2-7	.	TGTGCCAGCAGCTTAGGCAGGCCAACTTACGAGCAGTACTTC	CASSLGRPTYEQYF
TRBV27	TRBD2	TRBJ2-7	.	TGTGCCAGCAGTTTCCAGGGGACTAGCGGGAGTGAGCAGTACTTC	CASSFQGTSGSEQYF
TRBV5-1	TRBD2	TRBJ2-1	.	TGCGCCAGCAGCACCCTCCCGGGACTAGTAAACAATGAGCAGTTCTTC	CASSTLPGLVNNEQFF
TRBV6-5	.	TRBJ2-7	.	TGTGCCAGCAGGAGGGCTCCGGGCGAGCAGTACTTC	CASRRAPGEQYF
TRBV5-5	.	TRBJ1-2	.	TGTGCCAGCAGCCCTTGGGGCGGGGCTAACTATGGCTACACCTTC	CASSPWGGANYGYTF
TRBV4-1	.	TRBJ1-5	few	TGCGCCAGCAGCCAAGAATACAGGGAAGGCAATCAGCCCCAGCATTTT	CASSQEYREGNQPQHF
TRBV7-9	.	TRBJ1-1	.	TGTGCCAGCAGCTCGGGACTGATGAACACTGAAGCTTTCTTT	CASSSGLMNTEAFF
TRBV7-8	.	TRBJ1-1	.	TGTGCCAGCAGCTTGACTCGCCGCGGGTTCGATTGGGTCCGCACTGAAGCTTTCTTT	CASSLTRRGFDWVRTEAFF
TRBV7-8	.	TRBJ1-1	.	TGTGCCAGCAGCTTGGGACCCAGGAGGGCAGCTTTCTTT	CASSLGPRRAAFF
TRBV15	TRBD1	TRBJ2-7	.	TGTGCCACCAGCAGAGAATGGGACAGGGACCACGAGCAGTACTTC	CATSREWDRDHEQYF
TRBV7-9	.	TRBJ2-6	.	TGTGCCAGCAGCTTACCTGGGGGCCCTGGGGCCAACGTCCTGACTTTC	CASSLPGGPGANVLTF
TRBV6-5	TRBD1	TRBJ1-4	few	TGTGCCAGCAGTCCCACCCGGGACAGGAATGAAAAACTGTTTTTT	CASSPTRDRNEKLFF
TRBV19	.	TRBJ1-5	.	TGTGCCAGTAGAGGGGGGGATGCCCTCGCGGTCAGCAATCAGCCCCAGCATTTT	CASRGGDALAVSNQPQHF
TRBV7-3	TRBD2	TRBJ2-1	once	TGTGCCAGCAGCTCGATCATAGCGGGAGGTTACAATGAGCAGTTCTTC	CASSSIIAGGYNEQFF
TRBV30	.	TRBJ1-2	.	TGTGCCTGGAGTGCCTTCGGGGACTATGGCTACACCTTC	CAWSAFGDYGYTF
TRBV24-1	TRBD2	TRBJ2-1	.	TGTGCCACCAGTGCCCGCGGGACTAGCGGATACAATGAGCAGTTCTTC	CATSARGTSGYNEQFF
TRBV19	.	TRBJ2-2	.	TGTGCCATCGGTCCCCCCCCCGGGGAGCTGTTTTTT	CAIGPPPGELFF
TRBV6-6	.	TRBJ1-3	.	TGTGCCAGCATGGCAGGGGAGGGCACCATATATTTT	CASMAGEGTIYF
TRBV20-1	.	TRBJ1-1	many	TGCAGTGCTACCGATTGGCTTGAAGCTTTCTTT	CSATDWLEAFF
TRBV3-1/TRBV3-2	TRBD2	TRBJ2-5	.	TGTGCCAGCAGCCTCCGGACTAGCGGAGAGACCCAGTACTTC	CASSLRTSGETQYF
TRBV27	TRBD1	TRBJ2-7	.	TGTGCCAGCAGTACCACAGGGGGTTACGAGCAGTACTTC	CASSTTGGYEQYF
TRBV18	.	TRBJ2-3	.	TGTGCCAGCTCACCACCGACCGGAGACACAGATACGCAGTATTTT	CASSPPTGDTDTQYF
TRBV14	.	TRBJ2-1	.	TGTGCCAGCAGCCAAGATCCGGGTGACTCCTACAATGAGCAGTTCTTC	CASSQDPGDSYNEQFF
TRBV4-1	.	TRBJ2-1	.	TGCGCCAGCAGCCAAGGGCGGGACAGTTACAATGAGCAGTTCTTC	CASSQGRDSYNEQFF
TRBV4-2	TRBD1	TRBJ2-5	few	TGTGCCAGCAGCCCCTCCGGACAGGTCCAAGAGACCCAGTACTTC	CASSPSGQVQETQYF
TRBV11-3	TRBD1	TRBJ1-5	.	TGTGCCAGCAGCCGGGACAGGGGAAAGTACTATAGCAATCAGCCCCAGCATTTT	CASSRDRGKYYSNQPQHF
TRBV5-1	TRBD1	TRBJ2-6	.	TGCGCCAGCAGCCCACCCTCCGGGACAGGGGGAACCGGGGCCAACGTCCTGACTTTC	CASSPPSGTGGTGANVLTF